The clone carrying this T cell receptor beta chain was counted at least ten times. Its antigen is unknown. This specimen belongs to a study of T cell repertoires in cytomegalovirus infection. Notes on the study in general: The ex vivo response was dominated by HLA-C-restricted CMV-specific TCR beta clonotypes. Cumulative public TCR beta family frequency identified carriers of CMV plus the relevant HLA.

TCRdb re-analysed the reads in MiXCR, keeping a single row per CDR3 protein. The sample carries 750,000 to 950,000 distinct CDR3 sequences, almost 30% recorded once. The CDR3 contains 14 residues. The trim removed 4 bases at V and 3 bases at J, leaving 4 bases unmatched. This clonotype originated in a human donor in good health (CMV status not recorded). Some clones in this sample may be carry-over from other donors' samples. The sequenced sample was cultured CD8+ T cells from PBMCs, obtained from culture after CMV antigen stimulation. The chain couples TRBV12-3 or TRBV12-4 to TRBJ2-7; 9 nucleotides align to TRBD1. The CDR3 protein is CASSSRDRDYEQYF. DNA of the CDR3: TGTGCCAGCAGTTCCCGGGACAGGGACTACGAGCAGTACTTC.